The rows below give T cell receptor beta chains drawn from one sample of a study of T cell responses to AZD1222 COVID-19 vaccine. Some clones are missing from TCRdb's copy, which holds only in-frame ones; the method was immunoSEQ multiplex PCR. The table includes over 100,000 clones, roughly 86% detected once. The source was peripheral blood, collected on day 0 of AZD1222 vaccination. These TCRs come from an adult in good health. Both conserved end residues are part of each CDR3. The order of the fields is J gene, D gene, clone size, V gene, CDR3 DNA, CDR3 protein. D genes are given only for firm matches. Not all rows give a size; the values are once, few, many and, for expanded clones, a class.

>TRBJ2-7|-|few|TRBV5-5
TGTGCCAGCAGCTTGGAGGCAGGGAGGTCCTACGAGCAGTACTTC
CASSLEAGRSYEQYF
>TRBJ2-3|TRBD2|-|TRBV7-3
TGTGCCAGCAGCTTTGGGGCTAGCGGGTTTACAGATACGCAGTATTTT
CASSFGASGFTDTQYF
>TRBJ1-1|TRBD1|-|TRBV25-1
TGTGCCAGCAGCGTCGCGACAGGGGGCGGCTCTGAAGCTTTCTTT
CASSVATGGGSEAFF
>TRBJ2-2|TRBD2|-|TRBV5-4
TGTGCCAGCAGCTTGTCAGTGCGCGGGAGGAGTCCCGGGGAGCTGTTTTTT
CASSLSVRGRSPGELFF
>TRBJ1-1|-|-|TRBV5-4
TGTGCCAGCAGCTTGGTGATGTCCTTCCCGAACACTGAAGCTTTCTTT
CASSLVMSFPNTEAFF
>TRBJ2-2|-|-|TRBV7-2
TGTGCCAGCAGCTTAGAATCTAGAAAGGGGGAGCTGTTTTTT
CASSLESRKGELFF
>TRBJ1-6|-|-|TRBV19
TGTGCCAGTAGTAATGACAGCTCCTATAATTCACCCCTCCACTTT
CASSNDSSYNSPLHF
>TRBJ2-7|-|-|TRBV4-1
TGCGCCAGCAGCCCTGGGACGGCAAAATCCTACGAGCAGTACTTC
CASSPGTAKSYEQYF
>TRBJ1-5|-|-|TRBV18
TGTGCCAGCTCACCAGGGTTGAATCAGCCCCAGCATTTT
CASSPGLNQPQHF
>TRBJ1-1|-|-|TRBV4-1
TGCGCCAGCAGCCATGAGTCCGGGGGAGGCACTGAAGCTTTCTTT
CASSHESGGGTEAFF
>TRBJ2-3|-|-|TRBV18
TGTGCCAGCTCAACGCTTGTAGATACGCAGTATTTT
CASSTLVDTQYF
>TRBJ2-7|-|-|TRBV6-6
TGTGCCAGCAGTTACCAGGACGAGCAGTACTTC
CASSYQDEQYF
>TRBJ1-2|-|-|TRBV12-3/TRBV12-4
TGTGCCAGCAGTTGGGACACACTTAGCTACACCTTC
CASSWDTLSYTF
>TRBJ2-1|TRBD2|-|TRBV5-6
TGTGCCAGCCTCTCCAGCGGGAGTGATGAGCAGTTCTTC
CASLSSGSDEQFF
>TRBJ2-1|-|-|TRBV5-1
TGCGCCAGCAGCTTAGGGGACTCAGGCAATGAGCAGTTCTTC
CASSLGDSGNEQFF
>TRBJ1-2|-|-|TRBV28
TGTGCCAGCACAGGGCGGAACTATGGCTACACCTTC
CASTGRNYGYTF
>TRBJ1-5|TRBD1|-|TRBV4-1
TGCGCCAGCAGCCAATCCCCCGGGACAGGGGGAGCTCAGCCCCAGCATTTT
CASSQSPGTGGAQPQHF
>TRBJ2-1|TRBD2|-|TRBV28
TGTGCCAGCAGTTTACTAGGGCTAGCGGGGGGGAGTGAGCAGTTCTTC
CASSLLGLAGGSEQFF
>TRBJ1-2|-|once|TRBV29-1
TGCAGCGTCGAGACCGGGACTAACTATGGCTACACCTTC
CSVETGTNYGYTF
>TRBJ2-1|-|-|TRBV7-6
TGTGCCAGCAGCTTTGGAACGTCCTACAATGAGCAGTTCTTC
CASSFGTSYNEQFF
>TRBJ2-1|-|-|TRBV27
TGTGCCAGCAGTTTACGCGGGAACTACAATGAGCAGTTCTTC
CASSLRGNYNEQFF
>TRBJ2-2|TRBD2|-|TRBV7-3
TGTGCCAGCAGACTAGCGAAGAACACCGGGGAGCTGTTTTTT
CASRLAKNTGELFF
>TRBJ1-1|-|few|TRBV3-1/TRBV3-2
TGTGCCAGCAGCCAAATTGGAACTGAAGCTTTCTTT
CASSQIGTEAFF
>TRBJ1-1|-|-|TRBV2
TGTGCCAGCAGTGAAAACCCGGGAAGTAAGTACACTGAAGCTTTCTTT
CASSENPGSKYTEAFF
>TRBJ2-7|TRBD2|-|TRBV4-2
TGTGCCAGCAGCCAGAGTACCGGGACTAGAACGTACTTC
CASSQSTGTRTYF
>TRBJ1-3|-|once|TRBV3-1/TRBV3-2
TGTGCCAGCAGCCAAGAAAGTGGAAACACCATATATTTT
CASSQESGNTIYF
>TRBJ2-4|-|-|TRBV7-8
TGTGCCAGCAGCCCGCTCAAAGATCCTACGAGGAGAAACATTCAGTACTTC
CASSPLKDPTRRNIQYF
>TRBJ2-7|TRBD1|once|TRBV14
TGTGCCAGCAGCCAAGCCACCCGCAGGGACAGGATAACTTACGAGCAGTACTTC
CASSQATRRDRITYEQYF
>TRBJ2-2|-|-|TRBV5-4
TGTGCCAGCAGCTCCCAACCTGGGGGGGCGGGCACCGGGGAGCTGTTTTTT
CASSSQPGGAGTGELFF
>TRBJ2-3|TRBD2|-|TRBV27
TGTGCCAGCAGCCTATCCCCTAGCGGGAGCACAGATACGCAGTATTTT
CASSLSPSGSTDTQYF
>TRBJ2-3|-|-|TRBV6-5
TGTGCCAGCAGCAACTTGAGAGATACGCAGTATTTT
CASSNLRDTQYF
>TRBJ1-4|-|-|TRBV5-1
TGCGCCAGCAGTGGGGGGCGACTTTCAACTAATGAAAAACTGTTTTTT
CASSGGRLSTNEKLFF
>TRBJ2-1|TRBD2|-|TRBV9
TGTGCCAGCAGCCCCCAACTAGCGGGAGTTTCCAATGAGCAGTTCTTC
CASSPQLAGVSNEQFF
>TRBJ2-3|-|-|TRBV6-5
TGTGCCAGCAGGGTAGGCAGAAGCACAGATACGCAGTATTTT
CASRVGRSTDTQYF
>TRBJ2-7|-|-|TRBV4-1
TGCGCCAGCAGCCAAGTCCCCACGGGACAAGGTTACGAGCAGTACTTC
CASSQVPTGQGYEQYF
>TRBJ1-1|-|-|TRBV7-2
TGTGCCAGCAGCCCAGCACCGGGTAGGGCTGAAGCTTTCTTT
CASSPAPGRAEAFF
>TRBJ2-2|-|-|TRBV5-5
TGTGCCAGCAGCCCCCGGGATTTCACCGGGGAGCTGTTTTTT
CASSPRDFTGELFF
>TRBJ2-2|TRBD1|-|TRBV7-8
TGTGCCATCTTAACCGGGACAGGGGTCACCGGGGAGCTGTTTTTT
CAILTGTGVTGELFF
>TRBJ1-1|-|medium-sized|TRBV7-7
TGTGCCAGCAGCTTAAGCTTGAACACTGAAGCTTTCTTT
CASSLSLNTEAFF
>TRBJ2-3|TRBD2|-|TRBV9
TGTGCCAGCAGCGCCAGCGGGAGTAGGACAGATACGCAGTATTTT
CASSASGSRTDTQYF
>TRBJ2-1|TRBD1|-|TRBV14
TGTGCCAGCAGCCAAGAATGGGGAACAGGGGGAGTCCATGAGCAGTTCTTC
CASSQEWGTGGVHEQFF
>TRBJ2-7|-|-|TRBV5-4
TGTGCCAGCACCACGGTCGGGAACCACGAGCAGTACTTC
CASTTVGNHEQYF
>TRBJ2-1|-|once|TRBV7-9
TGTGCCAGCAGCGCCCACCCACAGGCAGGGCTTCACAATGAGCAGTTCTTC
CASSAHPQAGLHNEQFF
>TRBJ1-2|-|-|TRBV25-1
TGTGCCAGCAGTGAAGGTCGCAGGGGAACCCATGGCTACACCTTC
CASSEGRRGTHGYTF
>TRBJ2-2|TRBD2|once|TRBV28
TGTGCCAGCAGTTTAATGGGACTAGCGGGAACGCTGAACACCGGGGAGCTGTTTTTT
CASSLMGLAGTLNTGELFF
>TRBJ1-1|TRBD1|-|TRBV18
TGTGCCAGCTCACGAGGGACAGAGGAGAACACTGAAGCTTTCTTT
CASSRGTEENTEAFF
>TRBJ1-4|TRBD1|-|TRBV6-5
TGTGCCAGCGCGCGGGACAGGGGTGAAAAACTGTTTTTT
CASARDRGEKLFF
>TRBJ2-3|TRBD2|-|TRBV2
TGTGCCAGCATCCCCCCCACGGGGAGGGCCGGTGATACGCAGTATTTT
CASIPPTGRAGDTQYF
>TRBJ1-2|-|-|TRBV6-5
TGTGCCAGCAGTTACAGCAGGGACCACTATGGCTACACCTTC
CASSYSRDHYGYTF
>TRBJ2-1|TRBD1|-|TRBV7-3
TGTGCCAGCAGCTTGCCACGGGACAGGGGGAATGAGCAGTTCTTC
CASSLPRDRGNEQFF
>TRBJ2-5|TRBD1|-|TRBV27
TGTGCCAGCAGTCCGGGACAGGGGGCTCCTCCGGGGACCCAGTACTTC
CASSPGQGAPPGTQYF
>TRBJ1-4|-|-|TRBV9
TGTGCCAGCAGCCGGGTAGGGGCAACTAATGAAAAACTGTTTTTT
CASSRVGATNEKLFF
>TRBJ2-2|TRBD2|-|TRBV2
TGTGCCGTCCCCCCCCTCCTAGCGGGATTGGACACCGGGGAGCTGTTTTTT
CAVPPLLAGLDTGELFF
>TRBJ1-6|TRBD1|-|TRBV11-2
TGTGCCAGCAGCTTATCAGGGGGCAAATCACCCCTCCACTTT
CASSLSGGKSPLHF
>TRBJ1-5|-|-|TRBV19
TGTGCCAGTAGTATTAGAGGATCTGAGCCCCAGCATTTT
CASSIRGSEPQHF
>TRBJ2-1|TRBD2|-|TRBV19
TGTGCCACCTCGCGGGGGGGCCTTGGAGTGGGTGAGCAGTTCTTC
CATSRGGLGVGEQFF
>TRBJ1-4|TRBD1|-|TRBV6-5
TGTGCCAGCAGGGGGGGGAACAGGGGCGAAAAACTGTTTTTT
CASRGGNRGEKLFF
>TRBJ1-2|-|once|TRBV30
TGTGCCTGGACTTTGCGGGGGGGAGGCTACACCTTC
CAWTLRGGGYTF
>TRBJ2-3|-|once|TRBV6-2/TRBV6-3
TGTGCCAGCAGCCCCGAAGGGGGTCGCACAGATACGCAGTATTTT
CASSPEGGRTDTQYF